The 3 T cell receptor beta chains reported below all come from one sample, sequenced in a study of cytomegalovirus exposure and HLA in healthy donors. The study ran its PCR with 60 Vbeta and 13 Jbeta primers. Method: immunoSEQ multiplex PCR; TCRdb's copy keeps in-frame clones and lacks some. The sample records tens of thousands of clones, roughly 70% being singletons. The specimen sequenced was PBMCs. Receptors were obtained from a woman aged 55-75 years in good health and CMV-seropositive.

CDR3 sequence (DNA): TGTGCCAGCAGCTTAGGCGCGGGGTCGGTCTACGAGCAGTACTTC. Protein: CASSLGAGSVYEQYF. The chain uses TRBV7-8 and TRBJ2-7; D is possibly TRBD2 (6 bases). Germline CDR1 reads SGHVS; CDR2 reads FQNEAQ. The CDR3 sequence is 15 residues long. V gave up 1 base and J gave up 3 bases, with 13 bases separating them.

This clone was seen more than once but under ten times. The rearrangement uses TRBV2 and TRBJ2-3; 7 bases agree with TRBD1. V was clipped by 7 bases and J by 3 bases; unmatched bases: 7. The CDR3 is 14 residues long. Germline V gene data show CDR1 as SNHLY and CDR2 as FYNNEI. The CDR3 sequence: CASTLTGSTDTQYF. In DNA, the CDR3 is TGTGCCAGCACCCTGACAGGGTCTACAGATACGCAGTATTTT. Based on the CDR3 plus reference TRBV2 and TRBJ2-3, the full variable domain is EPEVTQTPSHQVTQMGQEVILRCVPISNHLYFYWYRQILGQKVEFLVSFYNNEISEKSEIFDDQFSVERPDGSNFTLKIRSTKLEDSAMYFCASTLTGSTDTQYFGPGTRLTVL.

This clone was counted once. The chain uses TRBV5-1 and TRBJ2-6; D not certain. From germline, CDR1 is SGHRS and CDR2 YFSETQ. The CDR3 is 15 residues long. V was trimmed by 4 bases and J by 0 bases, leaving 8 bases between them. CDR3 coding DNA: TGCGCCAGCAGCCCCACTGACTCTGGGGCCAACGTCCTGACTTTC. It translates to CASSPTDSGANVLTF. Full variable domain (remainder filled in from reference TRBV5-1 and TRBJ2-6): KAGVTQTPRYLIKTRGQQVTLSCSPISGHRSVSWYQQTPGQGLQFLFEYFSETQRNKGNFPGRFSGRQFSNSRSEMNVSTLELGDSALYLCASSPTDSGANVLTFGAGSRLTVL.